This T cell receptor beta chain was captured in a study of blood T cell repertoires in COVID-19. Study-wide background: T cells, B-cell-depleted T cells, or PBMCs supplied cDNA or gDNA.

Seattle enrolled patients during active infection and tracked them longitudinally. Per the study methods: Amplified reference gene primers provided the basis for estimating nucleated cell counts. Only in-frame clones appear in the TCRdb table, and some are missing; sequencing was by immunoSEQ multiplex PCR. V and J calls and clone size come straight from that table; D and trimming were deduced from the DNA. The sample lists 390,000 or so clones; 80% to 90% were seen once. This clone was picked up a small number of times. Deletions cut 3 bases from V and 5 bases from J, with 10 bases between. The CDR3 covers 13 residues. Germline-derived CDR1 and CDR2 are SNHLY and FYNNEI.

The sample was peripheral blood. The sequence was collected from a woman aged 25 to 39 with COVID-19, enrolled during active disease. The chain recombines TRBV2 with TRBJ1-1, with D unresolved. The CDR3 here is CASSDGYRTEAFF. The CDR3 nucleotides are TGTGCCAGCAGTGACGGGTATCGAACTGAAGCTTTCTTT.